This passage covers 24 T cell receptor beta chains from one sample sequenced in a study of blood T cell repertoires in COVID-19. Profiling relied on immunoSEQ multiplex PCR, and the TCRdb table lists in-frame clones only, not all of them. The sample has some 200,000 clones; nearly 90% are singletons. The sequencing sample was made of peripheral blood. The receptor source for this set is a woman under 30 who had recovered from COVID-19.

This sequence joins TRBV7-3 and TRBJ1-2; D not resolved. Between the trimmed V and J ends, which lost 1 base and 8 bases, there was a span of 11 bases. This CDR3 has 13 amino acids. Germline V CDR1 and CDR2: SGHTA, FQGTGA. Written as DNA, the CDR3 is TGTGCCAGCAGCTTAATGGCGGGGAGGGGCTACACCTTC. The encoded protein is CASSLMAGRGYTF. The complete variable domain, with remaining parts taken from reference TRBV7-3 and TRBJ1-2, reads GAGVSQTPSNKVTEKGKYVELRCDPISGHTALYWYRQSLGQGPEFLIYFQGTGAADDSGLPNDRFFAVRPEGSVSTLKIQRTERGDSAVYLCASSLMAGRGYTFGSGTRLTVV.

This CDR3 reads CASSLVIVACEQYF. The CDR3 region has the DNA TGTGCCAGCAGCTTAGTCATAGTCGCCTGCGAGCAGTACTTC. The chain is built from TRBV13 and TRBJ2-7; D unresolved. Between the trimmed V and J ends, which lost 1 base and 6 bases, there was a span of 13 bases. This CDR3 has 14 residues. Looked up from germline, CDR1 is PRHDT and CDR2 is FYEKMQ (reference sequence).

The CDR3 DNA sequence: TGTGCCAGCAGCTGGGGACAGGGGTTAAACACTGAAGCTTTCTTT. Its protein product is CASSWGQGLNTEAFF. The chain links TRBV5-4 to TRBJ1-1, with 10 bases that match TRBD1. This CDR3 contains 15 residues. J was trimmed by 2 bases and V by 3 bases; bases with no gene match: 4. Germline CDR1 and CDR2: SGHNT and YYREEE (reference sequence).

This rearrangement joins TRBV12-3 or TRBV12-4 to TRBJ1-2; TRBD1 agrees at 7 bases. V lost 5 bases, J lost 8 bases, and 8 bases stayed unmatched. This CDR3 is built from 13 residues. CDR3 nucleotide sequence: TGTGCCAGCAGTCACCCACAGGGGTTCGGCTACACCTTC. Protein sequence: CASSHPQGFGYTF.

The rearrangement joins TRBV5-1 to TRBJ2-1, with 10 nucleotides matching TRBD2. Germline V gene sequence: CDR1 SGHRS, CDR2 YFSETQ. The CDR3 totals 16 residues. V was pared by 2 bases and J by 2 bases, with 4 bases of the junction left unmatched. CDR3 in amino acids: CASSLSGTSAYNEQFF. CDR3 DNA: TGCGCCAGCAGCTTATCCGGGACTAGCGCCTACAATGAGCAGTTCTTC.

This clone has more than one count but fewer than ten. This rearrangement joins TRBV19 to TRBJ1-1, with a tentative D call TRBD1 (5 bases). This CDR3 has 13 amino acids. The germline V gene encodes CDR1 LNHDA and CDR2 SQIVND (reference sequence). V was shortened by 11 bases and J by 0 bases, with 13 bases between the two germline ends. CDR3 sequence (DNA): TGTGCCGGTTCGACAGCTCTGAACACTGAAGCTTTCTTT. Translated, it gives CAGSTALNTEAFF.

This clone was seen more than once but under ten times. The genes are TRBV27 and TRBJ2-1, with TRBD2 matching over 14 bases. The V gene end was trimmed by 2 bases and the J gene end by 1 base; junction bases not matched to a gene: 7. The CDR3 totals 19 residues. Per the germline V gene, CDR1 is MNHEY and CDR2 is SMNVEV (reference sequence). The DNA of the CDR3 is TGTGCCAGCAGTTTAATGGGGACTAGCGGGAGTTGGTCCTACAATGAGCAGTTCTTC. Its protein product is CASSLMGTSGSWSYNEQFF.

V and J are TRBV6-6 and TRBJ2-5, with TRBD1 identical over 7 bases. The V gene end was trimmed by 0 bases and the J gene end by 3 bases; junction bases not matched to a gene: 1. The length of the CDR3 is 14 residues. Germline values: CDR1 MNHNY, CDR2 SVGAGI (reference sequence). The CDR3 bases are TGTGCCAGCAGTTACTCTGGGACAGAAGAGACCCAGTACTTC. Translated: CASSYSGTEETQYF.

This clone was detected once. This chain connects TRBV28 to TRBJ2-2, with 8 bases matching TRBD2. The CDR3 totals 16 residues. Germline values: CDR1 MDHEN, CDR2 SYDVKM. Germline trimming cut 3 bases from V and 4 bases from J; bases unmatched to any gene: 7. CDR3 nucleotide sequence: TGTGCCAGCAGTTTTCCCCTGAGCGGGAGCACCGGGGAGCTGTTTTTT. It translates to CASSFPLSGSTGELFF.

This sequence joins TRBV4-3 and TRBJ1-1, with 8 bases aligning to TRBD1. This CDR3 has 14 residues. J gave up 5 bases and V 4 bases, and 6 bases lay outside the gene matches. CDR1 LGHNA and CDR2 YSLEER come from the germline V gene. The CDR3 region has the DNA TGCGCCAGCAGCCTCGACAGGGGAGGAACTGAAGCTTTCTTT. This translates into CASSLDRGGTEAFF.

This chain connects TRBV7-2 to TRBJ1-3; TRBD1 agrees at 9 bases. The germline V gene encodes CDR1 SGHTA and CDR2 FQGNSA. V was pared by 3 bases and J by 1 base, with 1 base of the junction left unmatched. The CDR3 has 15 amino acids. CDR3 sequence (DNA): TGTGCCAGCAGCTTTGGACAGGGGTCTGGAAACACCATATATTTT. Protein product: CASSFGQGSGNTIYF.

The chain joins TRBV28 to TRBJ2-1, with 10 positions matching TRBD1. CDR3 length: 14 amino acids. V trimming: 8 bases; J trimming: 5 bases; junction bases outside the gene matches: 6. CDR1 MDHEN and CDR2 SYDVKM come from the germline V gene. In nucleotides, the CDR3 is TGTGCCAGCGAGACGGGACAGGGGAACAATGAGCAGTTCTTC. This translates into CASETGQGNNEQFF.

The DNA of the CDR3 is TGTGCCAGCAGCGCCAGGGGCGGGAGAACCTACGAGCAGTACTTC. This sequence encodes CASSARGGRTYEQYF. This chain connects TRBV7-2 to TRBJ2-7; possible D gene TRBD2, 7 bases. The germline CDR1 and CDR2 sequences are SGHTA and FQGNSA. V was pared by 5 bases and J by 2 bases, with 16 bases between. The CDR3 is made up of 15 amino acids.

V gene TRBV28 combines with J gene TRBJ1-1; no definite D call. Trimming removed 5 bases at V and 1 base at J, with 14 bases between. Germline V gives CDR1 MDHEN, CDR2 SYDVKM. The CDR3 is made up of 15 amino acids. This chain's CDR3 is CASSPRGGPNTEAFF. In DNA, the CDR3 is TGTGCCAGCAGTCCCCGGGGAGGGCCGAACACTGAAGCTTTCTTT.

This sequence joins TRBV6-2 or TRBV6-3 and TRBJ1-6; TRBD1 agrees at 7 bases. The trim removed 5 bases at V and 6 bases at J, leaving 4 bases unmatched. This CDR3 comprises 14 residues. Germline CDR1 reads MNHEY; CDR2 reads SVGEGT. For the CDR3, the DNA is TGTGCCAGCAGTAGACAGGGCGTTAATTCACCCCTCCACTTT. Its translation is CASSRQGVNSPLHF.

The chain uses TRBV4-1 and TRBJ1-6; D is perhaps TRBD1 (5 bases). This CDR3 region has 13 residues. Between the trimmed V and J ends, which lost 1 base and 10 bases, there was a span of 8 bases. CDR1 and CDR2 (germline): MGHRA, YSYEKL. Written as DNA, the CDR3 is TGCGCCAGCAGCCAAGTCGGGGGGTCACCCCTCCACTTT. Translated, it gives CASSQVGGSPLHF.

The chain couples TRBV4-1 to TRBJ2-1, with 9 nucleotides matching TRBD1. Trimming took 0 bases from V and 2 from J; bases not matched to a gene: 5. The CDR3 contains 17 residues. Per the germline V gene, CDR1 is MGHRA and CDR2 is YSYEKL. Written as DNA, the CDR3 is TGCGCCAGCAGCCAAGAATGGACAGGGGCCCCCTACAATGAGCAGTTCTTC. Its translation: CASSQEWTGAPYNEQFF.

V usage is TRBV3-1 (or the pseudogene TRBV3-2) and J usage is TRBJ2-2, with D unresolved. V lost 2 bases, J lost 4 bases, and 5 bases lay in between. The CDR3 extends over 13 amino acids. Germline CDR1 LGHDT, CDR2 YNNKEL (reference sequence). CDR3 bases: TGTGCCAGCAGCCAATCCCGCACCGGGGAGCTGTTTTTT. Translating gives CASSQSRTGELFF.

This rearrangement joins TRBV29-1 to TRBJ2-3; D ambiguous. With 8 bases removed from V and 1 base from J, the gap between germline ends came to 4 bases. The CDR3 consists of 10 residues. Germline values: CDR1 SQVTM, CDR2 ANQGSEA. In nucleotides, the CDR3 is TGCAGCCTCCGCACAGATACGCAGTATTTT. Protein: CSLRTDTQYF.

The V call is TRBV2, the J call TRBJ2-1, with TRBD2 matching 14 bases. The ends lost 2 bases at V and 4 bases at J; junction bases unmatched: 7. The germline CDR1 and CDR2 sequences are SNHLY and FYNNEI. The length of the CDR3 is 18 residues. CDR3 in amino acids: CASSERGLAGAPYNEQFF. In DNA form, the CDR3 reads TGTGCCAGCAGTGAAAGGGGACTAGCGGGAGCGCCGTACAATGAGCAGTTCTTC.

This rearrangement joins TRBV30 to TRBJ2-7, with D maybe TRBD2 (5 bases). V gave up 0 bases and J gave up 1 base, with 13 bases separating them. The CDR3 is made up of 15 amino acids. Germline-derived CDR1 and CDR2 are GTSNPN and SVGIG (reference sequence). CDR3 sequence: CAWSVRGSISYEQYF. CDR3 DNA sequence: TGTGCCTGGAGTGTCAGAGGGAGTATTTCCTACGAGCAGTACTTC.

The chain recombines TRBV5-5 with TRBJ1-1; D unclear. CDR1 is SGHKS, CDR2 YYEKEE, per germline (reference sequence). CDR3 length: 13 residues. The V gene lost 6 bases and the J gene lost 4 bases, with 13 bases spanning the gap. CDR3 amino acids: CASKLTTGTEAFF. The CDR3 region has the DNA TGTGCCAGCAAGTTGACGACGGGCACTGAAGCTTTCTTT.

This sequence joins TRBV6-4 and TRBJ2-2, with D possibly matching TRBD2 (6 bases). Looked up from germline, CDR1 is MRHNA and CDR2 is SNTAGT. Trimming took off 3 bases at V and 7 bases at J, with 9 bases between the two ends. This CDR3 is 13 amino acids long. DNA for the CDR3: TGTGCCAGCAGTGAGGGGGGAGTCGGGGAGCTGTTTTTT. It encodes CASSEGGVGELFF.

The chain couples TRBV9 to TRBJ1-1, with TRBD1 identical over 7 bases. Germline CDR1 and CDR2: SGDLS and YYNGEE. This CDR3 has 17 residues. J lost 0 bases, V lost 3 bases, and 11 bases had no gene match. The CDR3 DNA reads TGTGCCAGCAGCGGTAGCGCCGTGGGACAGCTGAACACTGAAGCTTTCTTT. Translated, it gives CASSGSAVGQLNTEAFF.